A selection of T cell receptor beta chains follows, all from one sample in a study of Ad26.COV2.S vaccination and SARS-CoV-2 variants. Clones were read by immunoSEQ multiplex PCR, and TCRdb kept only the in-frame ones, dropping some. Of around 450,000 clones listed, 85% to 90% are singletons. Specimen: peripheral blood, collected in a trial of Ad26.COV2.S vaccine versus placebo. The receptors shown here come from a person aged 18-65 years who received the Ad26.COV2.S COVID-19 vaccine or a placebo. The CDR3 runs from the conserved cysteine through the conserved F or W. Fields, in order: D gene, J gene, clone size, V gene, CDR3 DNA, CDR3 protein. A D gene is named only where the DNA matches it firmly. Size tells how often a clone was seen (once, few, many) or the class of an expanded clone, and some rows leave it out.

>TRBD1|TRBJ2-7|NA|TRBV19
TGTGCCAGTAGTATAGCGCAGGGGGCCTCCTACGAGCAGTACTTC
CASSIAQGASYEQYF
>NA|TRBJ1-3|NA|TRBV11-1
TGTGCCAGCAGCCGAATAATAACTGGAAACACCATATATTTT
CASSRIITGNTIYF
>NA|TRBJ1-1|NA|TRBV10-3
TGTGCCATCAGTGCCGGGAGGGACTCGACTGAAGCTTTCTTT
CAISAGRDSTEAFF
>TRBD1|TRBJ1-2|NA|TRBV7-2
TGTGCCAGCACCCACGAGGGGGCGCGAGGCTACACCTTC
CASTHEGARGYTF
>NA|TRBJ2-6|NA|TRBV2
TGTGCCAGCAGACGCGACGGTACTGGGGCCAACGTCCTGACTTTC
CASRRDGTGANVLTF
>TRBD2|TRBJ2-3|NA|TRBV18
TGTGCCAGCTCACCACGGGGACTAGTCACAGATACGCAGTATTTT
CASSPRGLVTDTQYF
>TRBD1|TRBJ1-6|few|TRBV5-1
TGCGCCAGCCACCTGGGACAGAAATCACCCCTCCACTTT
CASHLGQKSPLHF
>TRBD1|TRBJ2-1|few|TRBV6-5
TGTGCCAGCAGTTACGTCAGGGGGAATGAGCAGTTCTTC
CASSYVRGNEQFF
>NA|TRBJ1-2|NA|TRBV7-6
TGTGCCAGCAGCTTCCTGAACGGAGGGGTCGCCTTC
CASSFLNGGVAF
>NA|TRBJ2-3|NA|TRBV10-1
TGCGCCAGCAGTGGTAAGGGTACAGATACGCAGTATTTT
CASSGKGTDTQYF
>NA|TRBJ1-5|once|TRBV11-2
TGTGCCAGCAGCTTAGGGGTAGGGACTAGCAATCAGCCCCAGCATTTT
CASSLGVGTSNQPQHF
>NA|TRBJ2-1|NA|TRBV9
TGTGCCAGCAGCGTAGGCTCAGGGGCCGGGTACAATGAGCAGTTCTTC
CASSVGSGAGYNEQFF
>NA|TRBJ2-3|once|TRBV19
TGTGCCAGTGGCTGGGGGGCGGGGGATCCAGATACGCAGTATTTT
CASGWGAGDPDTQYF
>NA|TRBJ2-5|NA|TRBV5-1
TGCGCCAGCAGCTTGGCCGGGAGTCGTAGGGAGACCCAGTACTTC
CASSLAGSRRETQYF
>TRBD1|TRBJ2-5|NA|TRBV6-2/TRBV6-3
TGTGCCAGCAGCCGGGACAGCCAAGAGACCCAGTACTTC
CASSRDSQETQYF
>TRBD2|TRBJ2-1|NA|TRBV6-6
TGTGCCAGCAGTCGATCTATCGGGACTAGCGGGGGGGCCGTTGATGAGCAGTTCTTC
CASSRSIGTSGGAVDEQFF
>NA|TRBJ2-7|NA|TRBV30
TGTGCCTGGAGTGTTCTTTTGGCCGGTCGGAACGAGCAGTACTTC
CAWSVLLAGRNEQYF
>NA|TRBJ1-2|NA|TRBV15
TGTGCCACCAGCAGAGTGGGGACCTATGGCTACACCTTC
CATSRVGTYGYTF
>NA|TRBJ2-7|NA|TRBV19
TGTGCCAGTAGTAATGTAGAGTTTTCCGAGCAGTACTTC
CASSNVEFSEQYF
>TRBD2|TRBJ2-1|NA|TRBV5-1
TGCGCCAGCAGCTTACTAGCGGGAGACTACAATGAGCAGTTCTTC
CASSLLAGDYNEQFF
>NA|TRBJ1-5|once|TRBV19
TGTGCCAGTAGTAAGGTATCGACAGGCGGCAATCAGCCCCAGCATTTT
CASSKVSTGGNQPQHF
>NA|TRBJ2-3|NA|TRBV12-3/TRBV12-4
TGTGCCAGCAAGACAGCTAGCACAGATACGCAGTATTTT
CASKTASTDTQYF
>NA|TRBJ1-6|NA|TRBV5-1
TGCGCCAGCAGCTTGTGGGGGACCGGAGGGGGGTCACCCCTCCACTTT
CASSLWGTGGGSPLHF
>NA|TRBJ2-1|NA|TRBV10-2
TGCGCCAGCAGTGAATACAATGAGCAGTTCTTC
CASSEYNEQFF
>NA|TRBJ1-2|NA|TRBV30
TGTGCCTGGAGTGAAGCTTTAGAGGGCTATGGCTACACCTTC
CAWSEALEGYGYTF
>NA|TRBJ1-6|NA|TRBV19
TGTGCCAGCCACCAATCGGACTCACCCCTCCACTTT
CASHQSDSPLHF
>NA|TRBJ2-5|NA|TRBV5-6
TGTGCCAGCAGCTTGGCGGGACACCCAGAGACCCAGTACTTC
CASSLAGHPETQYF
>NA|TRBJ2-3|once|TRBV28
TGTGCCAGCAGTTCGGGGGGCGTAGATACGCAGTATTTT
CASSSGGVDTQYF
>NA|TRBJ1-2|NA|TRBV9
TGTGCCAGCAGGGATATTATGAGTTATGGCTACACCTTC
CASRDIMSYGYTF
>NA|TRBJ2-1|NA|TRBV15
TGTGCCACCAGCCCCGATAGAAATCGAAACAATGAGCAGTTCTTC
CATSPDRNRNNEQFF
>NA|TRBJ1-1|NA|TRBV18
TGTGCCAGCTCACCACCCGGGGGGCCCACTGAAGCTTTCTTT
CASSPPGGPTEAFF
>NA|TRBJ1-2|NA|TRBV6-6
TGTGCCAGCAGTTACTCGGGTCCCGCCCCTCATGGCTACACCTTC
CASSYSGPAPHGYTF
>TRBD2|TRBJ2-5|NA|TRBV7-3
TGTGCCAGCAGCCCCACCGGACTAGCGGAACTTAAAGAGACCCAGTACTTC
CASSPTGLAELKETQYF
>NA|TRBJ2-2|NA|TRBV6-2/TRBV6-3
TGTGCCAGCAGTTACCAGCTGGGAATCGGGGAGCTGTTTTTT
CASSYQLGIGELFF
>NA|TRBJ2-5|NA|TRBV30
TGTGCCTGGAAGCGAGGACCGCAAGAGACCCAGTACTTC
CAWKRGPQETQYF
>NA|TRBJ2-1|NA|TRBV6-5
TGTGCCAGCAGTTCAAGGTGGGGGGGGGCCCGTGCTGAGCAGTTCTTC
CASSSRWGGARAEQFF
>TRBD1|TRBJ2-7|few|TRBV5-6
TGTGCCAGCAGCTGGACAGGCCTTCCCTACGAGCAGTACTTC
CASSWTGLPYEQYF
>NA|TRBJ2-3|once|TRBV28
TGTGCCAGCAGTTACCCGACATCTCAATCCACAGATACGCAGTATTTT
CASSYPTSQSTDTQYF
>NA|TRBJ1-1|NA|TRBV7-9
TGTGCCAGCAGCTGGTCGGCGGGTTACAGACGGGACACTGAAGCTTTCTTT
CASSWSAGYRRDTEAFF
>NA|TRBJ1-2|once|TRBV4-3
TGCGCCAGCAGCCAGACAAACAGGGTTGGCTACACCTTC
CASSQTNRVGYTF
>NA|TRBJ1-2|NA|TRBV7-2
TGTGCCAGCAGCCGTCGGGGAGGCAGTAACTATGGCTACACCTTC
CASSRRGGSNYGYTF
>NA|TRBJ2-1|NA|TRBV11-2
TGTGCCAGCACCTCGACAATCCGCGGATACAATGAGCAGTTCTTC
CASTSTIRGYNEQFF
>NA|TRBJ1-1|NA|TRBV7-9
TGTGCCAGCAGCTTAGGCAAGAACACTGAAGCTTTCTTT
CASSLGKNTEAFF
>TRBD1|TRBJ2-7|NA|TRBV28
TGTGCCAGCAGTCCCCGCCCGGGACAGAGGAGCTCCTACGAGCAGTACTTC
CASSPRPGQRSSYEQYF
>NA|TRBJ2-2|NA|TRBV19
TGTGCCAGTAGTACCTCTCTCGGGGGGACAGGGAACACCGGGGAGCTGTTTTTT
CASSTSLGGTGNTGELFF
>NA|TRBJ2-5|NA|TRBV6-6
TGTGCCAGCAGTTACAGGGGGGGCTGGGAGACCCAGTACTTC
CASSYRGGWETQYF
>NA|TRBJ2-3|NA|TRBV6-2/TRBV6-3
TGTGCCAGCAGTTACCACAGCACAGATACGCAGTATTTT
CASSYHSTDTQYF
>TRBD1|TRBJ1-2|NA|TRBV7-9
TGTGCCAGCAGCCGGGACAGCCGGGGCTACACCTTC
CASSRDSRGYTF
>NA|TRBJ2-5|NA|TRBV9
TGTGCCAGCAGCGTATGGGCGGGGACAAAGGTGGAGACCCAGTACTTC
CASSVWAGTKVETQYF
>NA|TRBJ2-7|NA|TRBV10-3
TGTGCCATCAGAACAGCAAGCTCGGCCTCCTACGAGCAGTACTTC
CAIRTASSASYEQYF
>TRBD2|TRBJ2-7|NA|TRBV7-2
TGTGCCAGCAGCACCAGAGCGGGGGGCCTGGTAGAGCAGTACTTC
CASSTRAGGLVEQYF
>NA|TRBJ2-6|once|TRBV5-6
TGTGCCAGCAGCTTGGGGGGCGGGTTCTCTGGGGCCAACGTCCTGACTTTC
CASSLGGGFSGANVLTF
>NA|TRBJ2-2|few|TRBV7-9
TGTGCCAGCAGCAAAAAGGCAGAGAACACCGGGGAGCTGTTTTTT
CASSKKAENTGELFF
>NA|TRBJ2-5|NA|TRBV7-7
TGTGCTAGCAGCTTAGGCCCAGGGGGGCAAGAGACCCAGTACTTC
CASSLGPGGQETQYF
>NA|TRBJ1-2|NA|TRBV7-2
TGTGCCAGCAGCCCCCCGGGGTACTATGGCTACACCTTC
CASSPPGYYGYTF
>NA|TRBJ2-7|NA|TRBV6-5
TGTGCCAGCAGCCCCCCGTCCCGGGTCCAGTACTTC
CASSPPSRVQYF
>NA|TRBJ1-4|NA|TRBV3-1/TRBV3-2
TGTGCCAGCAGCCAAGATCGGCGCAGCGGCTGGACAGAAGATGAAAAACTGTTTTTT
CASSQDRRSGWTEDEKLFF
>NA|TRBJ1-6|NA|TRBV4-3
TGCGCCAGCAGCCAAGATCGGGGGACCTATAATTCACCCCTCCACTTT
CASSQDRGTYNSPLHF
>NA|TRBJ1-5|once|TRBV5-1
TGCGCCAGCAGCTTGGTGGGGAATAGCAATCAGCCCCAGCATTTT
CASSLVGNSNQPQHF